One sample yielded the 18 T cell receptor beta chains listed below, sequenced in a study of prognosis after radiotherapy for stage I lung cancer. Researchers used two-round multiplex PCR to amplify TCR beta CDR3 starting from genomic DNA. First-round PCR, the initial amplification, used primers specific to each TRBV and TRBJ gene. One entry per CDR3 protein, called by TCRdb with MiXCR from the multiplex PCR reads. Seen here are about 24,000 distinct CDR3 sequences, 35% to 40% observed once, and the top ten hold over 50%. This material consisted of PBMCs, taken before or after stereotactic body radiation therapy (not recorded which). These receptors all come from a donor over 45 with non-small cell lung cancer.

Points on this clonotype: A much bigger clone sits one base away, suggesting this may be a read error. V gene TRBV7-9 combines with J gene TRBJ1-4, with no clear D. V lost 1 base and J 7 bases, leaving 7 bases between the germline ends. The V gene's germline CDR1 is SEHNR and CDR2 FQNEAQ (reference sequence). This CDR3 contains 13 residues. This chain's CDR3 is CASSLVLVEKLFF. The CDR3 coding sequence is TGTGCCAGCAGCTTAGTTTTGGTTGAAAAACTGTTTTTT.

This chain connects TRBV19 to TRBJ1-5; possible D gene TRBD1, 6 bases. Per germline, CDR1 LNHDA and CDR2 SQIVND (reference sequence). The CDR3 runs 14 residues. V lost 9 bases and J lost 5, with 17 bases in between. The CDR3 bases are TGTGCCAGCGCGACAGGTTCGGTGGATCAGCCCCAGCATTTT. It specifies CASATGSVDQPQHF.

CDR3 DNA: TGTGCCAGCAGCCAAGGGGTCGGGTCAGCGGGTACCTACGAGCAGTACTTC. Encoded protein: CASSQGVGSAGTYEQYF. This chain uses TRBV4-2 with TRBJ2-7; possibly TRBD2 for D (6 bases). The V gene's germline CDR1 is LGHNA and CDR2 YNFKEQ. CDR3 size: 17 residues. The V and J ends lost 1 base and 2 bases respectively, with 18 bases between them.

The J gene is TRBJ1-3, the V gene TRBV28; D uncertain. There are 15 residues in the CDR3. The V end lost 2 bases, the J end lost 0 bases, and 8 bases lay between the germline ends. The germline gives CDR1 MDHEN, CDR2 SYDVKM. Here the CDR3 DNA reads TGTGCCAGCAGTTTAACGGGCCTCTCTGGAAACACCATATATTTT. Its translation is CASSLTGLSGNTIYF.

This clonotype was counted at least ten times. The chain combines TRBV12-3 or TRBV12-4 with TRBJ2-5; D is ambiguous. V lost 7 bases and J lost 4, with 16 bases in between. This CDR3 is 14 amino acids long. The CDR3 DNA reads TGTGCCAGCACCCTAGGCGGAGCGTTAGAGACCCAGTACTTC. Encoded protein: CASTLGGALETQYF.

With respect to this clonotype: This likely traces to a read error, being one base from a far larger clone. The V call is TRBV6-8, the J call TRBJ1-5, with D hard to call. This CDR3 is built from 14 residues. Per the germline V gene, CDR1 is MNHGY and CDR2 is SAAAGT. DNA for the CDR3: TGTGCCAGCAGTGGGTCGGGAGGCAATCAGCCCCATCATTTT. Its translation: CASSGSGGNQPHHF.

This clonotype was counted many times. This chain connects TRBV18 to TRBJ2-2; D gene uncertain. The V gene's germline CDR1 is KGHSH and CDR2 LQKENI. V was clipped by 0 bases and J by 4 bases, with 12 bases between them. The CDR3 contains 16 residues. The CDR3 loop is CASSPPMGGGTGELFF. In DNA form, the CDR3 reads TGTGCCAGCTCACCACCGATGGGCGGCGGCACCGGGGAGCTGTTTTTT. Full variable domain (remainder filled in from reference TRBV18 and TRBJ2-2): NAGVMQNPRHLVRRRGQEARLRCSPMKGHSHVYWYRQLPEEGLKFMVYLQKENIIDESGMPKERFSAEFPKEGPSILRIQQVVRGDSAAYFCASSPPMGGGTGELFFGEGSRLTVL.

There are many counts of this clonotype. The gene calls are TRBV9 and TRBJ2-1, with D perhaps matching TRBD2 (6 bases). The CDR3 has 15 residues. V was trimmed by 3 bases and J by 3 bases, leaving 13 bases between them. CDR1 is SGDLS and CDR2 is YYNGEE in the germline V gene. CDR3 nucleotide sequence: TGTGCCAGCAGCGCTGGCGGGAATAACTACAATGAGCAGTTCTTC. This encodes CASSAGGNNYNEQFF.

The rearrangement joins TRBV24-1 to TRBJ2-1; 9 bases map to TRBD2. Unmatched junction bases numbered 15, after V lost 9 bases and J lost 7 bases. CDR3 size: 16 residues. Germline V gene sequence: CDR1 KGHDR, CDR2 SFDVKD. The CDR3, as DNA: TGTGCCACCGCTGACCCATTAGCGGGAGTCTTTAATGAGCAGTTCTTC. Residues: CATADPLAGVFNEQFF.

This clonotype has at least ten counts. Here the CDR3 DNA reads TGTGCCAGCAGCTCGGATCCAGATACGCAGTATTTT. It translates to CASSSDPDTQYF. The chain couples TRBV7-3 to TRBJ2-3; the D is unclear. The CDR3 has 12 residues. Germline V lookup: CDR1 SGHTA, CDR2 FQGTGA. V gave up 4 bases and J gave up 4 bases, with 6 bases separating them.

This clonotype was picked up many times. The J gene is TRBJ1-4, the V gene TRBV6-6; D remains unclear. Germline lookup yields CDR1 MNHNY and CDR2 SVGAGI (reference sequence). Trimming took off 0 bases at V and 7 bases at J, with 12 bases between the two ends. The length of the CDR3 is 15 residues. The CDR3 DNA reads as TGTGCCAGCAGTTACTCGATGGGGAGGGCTGAAAAACTGTTTTTT. Translated: CASSYSMGRAEKLFF.

This clonotype was counted many times. CDR3 DNA: TGTGCCAGCAGGGGGGGGCTCAAGGTCCACGAGCAGTACTTC. Residues: CASRGGLKVHEQYF. V is TRBV25-1 and J is TRBJ2-7; D perhaps matches TRBD2 (7 bases). This CDR3 has 14 residues. The germline CDR1 and CDR2 sequences are MGHDK and SYGVNS. V dropped 6 bases and J dropped 5 bases, with 17 bases sitting between them.

The chain is built from TRBV5-1 and TRBJ2-7; 9 bases line up with TRBD1. CDR3 length equals 16 residues. V lost 0 bases and J lost 4; bases outside the gene matches: 8. The germline gives CDR1 SGHRS, CDR2 YFSETQ. CDR3 protein: CASSLAWDREWYEQYF. The CDR3 coding sequence is TGCGCCAGCAGCTTGGCCTGGGACAGGGAGTGGTACGAGCAGTACTTC.

This clonotype is judged medium-sized. V and J are TRBV10-2 and TRBJ2-7, with 9 bases identical to TRBD2. Germline V lookup: CDR1 WSHSY, CDR2 SAAADI. V shed 10 bases and J 5 bases; nucleotides not matched to a gene: 12. The length of the CDR3 is 14 residues. The CDR3 region is CATSISGSFDEQYF. In DNA form, the CDR3 reads TGCGCCACTAGTATTAGCGGGAGCTTCGACGAGCAGTACTTC.

In this sample, this clonotype turned up many times. This chain uses TRBV6-5 with TRBJ2-5; D is possibly TRBD2 (5 bases). V gave up 0 bases and J gave up 6 bases, with 20 bases separating them. CDR3 length: 17 amino acids. Germline lookup yields CDR1 MNHEY and CDR2 SVGAGI. CDR3: CASSYSSGGVEMKTQYF. The CDR3 DNA reads as TGTGCCAGCAGTTACTCGAGTGGAGGAGTTGAAATGAAGACCCAGTACTTC.

In regard to this clonotype: A much larger clone lies a single base off, so this may be a read error. The rearrangement uses TRBV5-6 and TRBJ2-1, with TRBD2 identical over 10 bases. The CDR3 is 15 residues long. Germline CDR1 SGHDT, CDR2 YYEEEE. Here the CDR3 DNA reads TGTGCCAGCAGCTTCCTAGCGGGAGTCGGCAATGAGCATTTCTTC. Translated: CASSFLAGVGNEHFF.

This clonotype appeared a single time. Given a much more abundant clone one base away, this may be a read error. The gene calls are TRBV10-3 and TRBJ2-1; 7 bases agree with TRBD2. CDR3 length: 16 amino acids. V was clipped by 5 bases and J by 0 bases; unmatched bases: 7. Looked up from germline, CDR1 is ENHRY and CDR2 is SYGVKD. The DNA of the CDR3 is TGTGCCATCAGTCAGCGGGGTGGATCCTCCTACAATGAGCAGTTCTTC. Translated: CAISQRGGSSYNEQFF.

The chain couples TRBV2 to TRBJ1-2; a possible D gene is TRBD1 (6 bases). Trimming took off 10 bases at V and 7 bases at J, with 19 bases between the two ends. The length of the CDR3 is 13 residues. Germline CDR1 and CDR2: SNHLY and FYNNEI. CDR3 in DNA: TGTGCCACCGAACGGGGGGCGAGGCGTGGCTACACCTTC. This sequence encodes CATERGARRGYTF.